This is a list of T cell receptor beta chains from one sample in a study of T cell responses to AZD1222 COVID-19 vaccine. Some clones are missing from TCRdb's copy, which holds only in-frame ones; the method was immunoSEQ multiplex PCR. Of more than 95,000 clones detected, more than 85% appear once; the ten largest clones hold approximately 7%. The starting material was peripheral blood, obtained on day 0 of AZD1222 vaccination. The receptors originated from an adult in good health. Both conserved end residues are part of each CDR3. A D gene is named only where the DNA matches it firmly. Rows give clone size only sometimes, using once, few, many, or a class for an expanded clone.

J: TRBJ2-7; D: NA; V: TRBV29-1; size: NA; DNA: TGCAGCGTTGAATTGGTACCCCGGGGGGCCCTTTACGAGCAGTACTTC; CDR3: CSVELVPRGALYEQYF
J: TRBJ2-2; D: TRBD1; V: TRBV5-1; size: NA; DNA: TGCGCCAGCAGCCGGACAGGGGGCGCAGCTGGGGAGCTGTTTTTT; CDR3: CASSRTGGAAGELFF
J: TRBJ1-5; D: NA; V: TRBV11-2; size: NA; DNA: TGTGCCAGCAGCTTAGATCAAGGGAATCAGCCCCAGCATTTT; CDR3: CASSLDQGNQPQHF
J: TRBJ2-7; D: TRBD1; V: TRBV5-5; size: NA; DNA: TGTGCCAGCAGCTCCGGGACAGGAACCTACGAGCAGTACTTC; CDR3: CASSSGTGTYEQYF
J: TRBJ2-2; D: NA; V: TRBV11-2; size: few; DNA: TGTGCCAGCAGCTTAGCCCTGGAGGGGGCATCGAACACCGGGGAGCTGTTTTTT; CDR3: CASSLALEGASNTGELFF
J: TRBJ2-6; D: NA; V: TRBV5-1; size: NA; DNA: TGCGCCAGCAGCCCCGGGGCGGTGGGGGCCAACGTCCTGACTTTC; CDR3: CASSPGAVGANVLTF
J: TRBJ1-5; D: TRBD1; V: TRBV5-5; size: NA; DNA: TGTGCCAGCAGCCCTAATGGACAGGGACGGGAGCCCCAGCATTTT; CDR3: CASSPNGQGREPQHF
J: TRBJ2-1; D: TRBD1; V: TRBV6-2/TRBV6-3; size: NA; DNA: TGTGCCAGCAGTTACTCCCAGGGGGCGAGCAATGAGCAGTTCTTC; CDR3: CASSYSQGASNEQFF
J: TRBJ1-5; D: TRBD1; V: TRBV3-1/TRBV3-2; size: NA; DNA: TGTGCCAGCAGCTACGGACAGGGAAATCAGCCCCAGCATTTT; CDR3: CASSYGQGNQPQHF
J: TRBJ1-5; D: TRBD1; V: TRBV28; size: NA; DNA: TGTGCCAGCAAACAAGCCACCGGGACAGGGGGCAATCAGCCCCAGCATTTT; CDR3: CASKQATGTGGNQPQHF
J: TRBJ2-3; D: TRBD2; V: TRBV7-2; size: NA; DNA: TGTGCCAGCAGCTATGGACTAGCGGGAGGAACAGATACGCAGTATTTT; CDR3: CASSYGLAGGTDTQYF
J: TRBJ2-3; D: NA; V: TRBV5-6; size: NA; DNA: TGTGCCAGCAGCTTGGGGAGCACAGATACGCAGTATTTT; CDR3: CASSLGSTDTQYF
J: TRBJ2-7; D: TRBD2; V: TRBV27; size: NA; DNA: TGTGCCAGCAGTCCCAGAGCGGGGGGACAGTACGAGCAGTACTTC; CDR3: CASSPRAGGQYEQYF
J: TRBJ2-1; D: NA; V: TRBV5-1; size: few; DNA: TGCGCCAGCAGCTTGGTAGGGGGGGAAAGAAAGTTCTTC; CDR3: CASSLVGGERKFF
J: TRBJ2-2; D: NA; V: TRBV19; size: NA; DNA: TGTGCCAGTAGTGCGGAGCAAGACACCGGGGAGCTGTTTTTT; CDR3: CASSAEQDTGELFF
J: TRBJ1-6; D: NA; V: TRBV7-2; size: NA; DNA: TGTGCCAGCAGTCCTACACCGACAGTGTCACCCCTCCACTTT; CDR3: CASSPTPTVSPLHF
J: TRBJ2-3; D: NA; V: TRBV9; size: once; DNA: TGTGCCAGCAGCGTAGTAGGGGATACGCAGTATTTT; CDR3: CASSVVGDTQYF
J: TRBJ2-7; D: TRBD1; V: TRBV28; size: NA; DNA: TGTGCCAGCATCGGGACAGGGGTATACGAGCAGTACTTC; CDR3: CASIGTGVYEQYF
J: TRBJ1-5; D: TRBD1; V: TRBV19; size: NA; DNA: TGTGCCAGTAGTGATCCGTGGGACAGATATAGCAATCAGCCCCAGCATTTT; CDR3: CASSDPWDRYSNQPQHF
J: TRBJ1-1; D: NA; V: TRBV30; size: NA; DNA: TGTGCCTGGAATTTGAACACTGAAGCTTTCTTT; CDR3: CAWNLNTEAFF
J: TRBJ1-6; D: NA; V: TRBV7-3; size: once; DNA: TGTGCCAGCAGCTTAAAGGAAACTCAATCACCCCTCCACTTT; CDR3: CASSLKETQSPLHF
J: TRBJ2-2; D: NA; V: TRBV11-3; size: NA; DNA: TGTGCCAGCAGCTTAGGTCACACCGGGGAGCTGTTTTTT; CDR3: CASSLGHTGELFF
J: TRBJ2-5; D: TRBD1; V: TRBV6-4; size: NA; DNA: TGTGCCAGCAGCCGGGACAGCCAAGAGACCCAGTACTTC; CDR3: CASSRDSQETQYF
J: TRBJ2-1; D: NA; V: TRBV19; size: NA; DNA: TGTGCCAGTAGTAGGGGACCACACAATGAGCAGTTCTTC; CDR3: CASSRGPHNEQFF
J: TRBJ2-5; D: NA; V: TRBV7-2; size: NA; DNA: TGTGCCAGCAGCCCAGGGGGGCCAGCCCAAGAGACCCAGTACTTC; CDR3: CASSPGGPAQETQYF
J: TRBJ2-5; D: TRBD2; V: TRBV6-2/TRBV6-3; size: NA; DNA: TGTGCCAGCAGTTACGGCGGGAGGGAGGAGACCCAGTACTTC; CDR3: CASSYGGREETQYF
J: TRBJ2-7; D: TRBD1; V: TRBV5-1; size: once; DNA: TGCGCCAGCAGTCCGGGGACAGGAGCCTACGAGCAGTACTTC; CDR3: CASSPGTGAYEQYF
J: TRBJ2-1; D: TRBD2; V: TRBV9; size: NA; DNA: TGTGCCAGCAGCGTCCTGACTAGCGGGGGCTACAATGAGCAGTTCTTC; CDR3: CASSVLTSGGYNEQFF
J: TRBJ2-7; D: TRBD2; V: TRBV2; size: NA; DNA: TGTGCCAGCAGGGCTAGCGGAACTTTTGAGCAGTACTTC; CDR3: CASRASGTFEQYF
J: TRBJ1-3; D: NA; V: TRBV5-4; size: NA; DNA: TGTGCCAGCAGCTTGACAGCCCCGAACTCTGGAAACACCATATATTTT; CDR3: CASSLTAPNSGNTIYF
J: TRBJ2-1; D: TRBD2; V: TRBV18; size: NA; DNA: TGTGCCAGCTCACCACAGGGCGGGGGTACCGGTAATGAGCAGTTCTTC; CDR3: CASSPQGGGTGNEQFF
J: TRBJ1-1; D: NA; V: TRBV7-9; size: NA; DNA: TGTGCCAGCAGCCGCGGGAGGTCTGAAGCTTTCTTT; CDR3: CASSRGRSEAFF
J: TRBJ2-2; D: NA; V: TRBV10-2; size: NA; DNA: TGCGCCAGCAGTGAGTGGCAGGGCGGCACCGGGGAGCTGTTTTTT; CDR3: CASSEWQGGTGELFF
J: TRBJ2-5; D: TRBD1; V: TRBV10-2; size: NA; DNA: TGCGCCAGCAGTAAACCCGGGACAGGGGGCGAGACCCAGTACTTC; CDR3: CASSKPGTGGETQYF
J: TRBJ1-1; D: NA; V: TRBV7-2; size: NA; DNA: TGTGCCAGCAGCTCTCCGTCCCCAGGGACGCCTGAAGCTTTCTTT; CDR3: CASSSPSPGTPEAFF
J: TRBJ1-4; D: NA; V: TRBV7-2; size: NA; DNA: TGTGCCAGCAGCTTAGGGGCGGGTGGTGCACTGTTTTTT; CDR3: CASSLGAGGALFF
J: TRBJ1-5; D: NA; V: TRBV7-2; size: few; DNA: TGTGCCAGCAGCTTAGTACCGAGCAATCAGCCCCAGCATTTT; CDR3: CASSLVPSNQPQHF
J: TRBJ2-2; D: NA; V: TRBV18; size: few; DNA: TGTGCCAGCTCACCGCGTGACTGGAACACCGGGGAGCTGTTTTTT; CDR3: CASSPRDWNTGELFF
J: TRBJ1-1; D: NA; V: TRBV7-8; size: NA; DNA: TGTGCCAGCAGCCCTTCCCGGACGCAGTGGTACGGTGATTCGACTTTCTTT; CDR3: CASSPSRTQWYGDSTFF
J: TRBJ1-2; D: NA; V: TRBV12-3/TRBV12-4; size: once; DNA: TGTGCCAGCATCTTAGGATCCTATGGCTACACCTTC; CDR3: CASILGSYGYTF